Listed below are T cell receptor beta chains from one sample, sequenced in a study of OX40 agonist ivuxolimab in advanced cancers. Measured with immunoSEQ multiplex PCR; TCRdb has only the in-frame clones, and not every one. The sample yields about 29,000 clones, over 90% seen once. The source material was CD4+ or CD8+ T cells sorted from blood, sampled in a trial of the OX40 agonist ivuxolimab. These receptors were collected from an adult with an advanced solid tumor such as melanoma, head and neck, liver or kidney cancer. Each CDR3 is given with its conserved first and last residue. A D gene is named only where the DNA matches it firmly. For some rows the clone size is stated as once, few or many, or as a class when expanded; others skip it.

-	TRBV15	once	TRBJ2-5	CATSRYPQGVEETQYF	TGTGCCACCAGCAGATACCCCCAGGGAGTTGAAGAGACCCAGTACTTC
-	TRBV6-1	-	TRBJ2-4	CASSESKRRQWNF	TGTGCCAGCAGTGAATCTAAACGTCGTCAATGGAACTTC
TRBD1	TRBV5-1	-	TRBJ2-7	CASSYIQGQAYEQYF	TGCGCCAGCAGTTATATACAGGGGCAGGCCTACGAGCAGTACTTC
-	TRBV27	-	TRBJ2-7	CASSTLSRDIYEQYF	TGTGCCAGCAGTACTCTTTCTCGGGACATCTACGAGCAGTACTTC
-	TRBV5-6	once	TRBJ1-3	CASSLWGSGNTIYF	TGTGCCAGCAGCTTGTGGGGCTCTGGAAACACCATATATTTT
-	TRBV20-1	-	TRBJ2-7	CSVGEQYF	TGCAGTGTGGGGGAGCAGTACTTC
TRBD2	TRBV7-3	-	TRBJ2-2	CASSLIAGAGELFF	TGTGCCAGCAGCTTAATAGCGGGGGCCGGGGAGCTGTTTTTT
TRBD2	TRBV5-6	-	TRBJ2-7	CASSLDRSGGAFYEQYF	TGTGCCAGCAGCTTGGACCGGAGCGGGGGGGCTTTCTACGAGCAGTACTTC
-	TRBV6-5	-	TRBJ1-6	CASCRKDSPLHF	TGTGCCAGCTGCCGAAAGGATTCACCCCTCCACTTT
-	TRBV10-3	-	TRBJ1-5	CAITADGFSNQPQHF	TGTGCCATCACCGCGGACGGGTTTAGCAATCAGCCCCAGCATTTT
TRBD1	TRBV7-9	-	TRBJ1-4	CASSFLLGTGINEKLFF	TGTGCCAGCAGCTTTCTGCTCGGGACAGGGATTAATGAAAAACTGTTTTTT
-	TRBV5-4	-	TRBJ2-4	CASSLGGTGENIQYF	TGTGCCAGCAGCTTGGGGGGGACTGGGGAAAACATTCAGTACTTC
-	TRBV11-2	-	TRBJ2-2	CASSLGRETGELFF	TGTGCCAGCAGCTTAGGAAGAGAAACCGGGGAGCTGTTTTTT
-	TRBV5-1	-	TRBJ2-5	CASSQYTRQETQYF	TGCGCCAGCAGCCAATACACCCGCCAAGAGACCCAGTACTTC
TRBD1	TRBV5-5	-	TRBJ1-1	CASSLTQGATKNTEAFF	TGTGCCAGCAGCTTGACCCAGGGGGCTACAAAAAACACTGAAGCTTTCTTT
TRBD1	TRBV7-6	-	TRBJ2-7	CASSLGQGAYEQYF	TGTGCCAGCAGCTTGGGCCAGGGGGCTTACGAGCAGTACTTC
-	TRBV5-1	-	TRBJ1-3	CASSLAPGMPGNTIYF	TGCGCCAGCAGCTTGGCCCCGGGTATGCCTGGAAACACCATATATTTT
-	TRBV27	-	TRBJ2-4	CASSPSTENIQYF	TGTGCCAGCAGTCCCTCCACGGAAAACATTCAGTACTTC
-	TRBV7-3	few	TRBJ2-1	CASSPTPGGSEQFF	TGTGCCAGCAGCCCCACCCCGGGGGGCAGTGAGCAGTTCTTC
-	TRBV6-1	-	TRBJ1-2	CASSLLQGNYGYTF	TGTGCCAGCAGCCTCTTACAGGGTAACTATGGCTACACCTTC
TRBD1	TRBV10-3	-	TRBJ1-2	CAISESDRVRDGYTF	TGTGCCATCAGTGAGTCCGACAGGGTTCGCGATGGCTACACCTTC
TRBD1	TRBV7-9	-	TRBJ1-4	CASSWTGGEEKLFF	TGTGCCAGCAGCTGGACAGGGGGCGAGGAAAAACTGTTTTTT
-	TRBV12-5	once	TRBJ2-2	CASGLPYTGELFF	TGTGCTAGTGGTTTGCCGTACACCGGGGAGCTGTTTTTT
-	TRBV10-3	-	TRBJ2-1	CASVGPSYNEQFF	TGTGCCAGCGTTGGGCCGTCCTACAATGAGCAGTTCTTC
-	TRBV6-5	-	TRBJ1-2	CASSYSRVSFYGYTF	TGTGCCAGCAGTTACTCTCGGGTATCATTCTATGGCTACACCTTC
-	TRBV7-6	-	TRBJ2-5	CASSRNAGKETQYF	TGTGCCAGCAGCCGCAACGCCGGGAAAGAGACCCAGTACTTC
-	TRBV6-5	-	TRBJ2-7	CASSYAGFYEQYF	TGTGCCAGCAGTTACGCGGGATTCTACGAGCAGTACTTC
-	TRBV11-2	few	TRBJ2-5	CASSPYDRQETQYF	TGTGCCAGCAGCCCTTATGACAGGCAAGAGACCCAGTACTTC
TRBD1	TRBV27	-	TRBJ1-1	CASRRQGGMNTEAFF	TGTGCCAGCAGGCGACAGGGTGGGATGAACACTGAAGCTTTCTTT
-	TRBV5-1	few	TRBJ2-3	CASSLAQGGNTDTQYF	TGCGCCAGCAGCTTGGCCCAGGGGGGAAACACAGATACGCAGTATTTT
-	TRBV7-6	-	TRBJ1-4	CASSPFNEKLFF	TGTGCCAGCTCACCCTTTAATGAAAAACTGTTTTTT
-	TRBV19	-	TRBJ2-1	CASSIGVSYNEQFF	TGTGCCAGTAGTATAGGGGTTAGCTACAATGAGCAGTTCTTC
-	TRBV7-3	few	TRBJ1-1	CASSLSPDTEAFF	TGTGCCAGCAGCTTAAGCCCAGACACTGAAGCTTTCTTT
TRBD2	TRBV7-6	-	TRBJ2-1	CASSSGLAGEQFF	TGTGCCAGCAGCTCGGGACTAGCAGGGGAGCAGTTCTTC
TRBD1	TRBV5-5	-	TRBJ2-3	CASSLGQGADTQYF	TGTGCCAGCAGCTTGGGTCAGGGGGCAGATACGCAGTATTTT
TRBD2	TRBV6-5	-	TRBJ2-1	CASSPVAGGPFEQFF	TGTGCCAGCAGTCCGGTAGCGGGAGGGCCGTTTGAGCAGTTCTTC
-	TRBV4-1	few	TRBJ1-1	CASRSPRGNTEAFF	TGCGCCAGCAGATCTCCCAGGGGAAACACTGAAGCTTTCTTT
-	TRBV10-2	-	TRBJ1-2	CASSESILRDTYGYTF	TGCGCCAGCAGTGAATCAATTCTCCGGGACACATATGGCTACACCTTC
TRBD1	TRBV6-4	-	TRBJ2-5	CASSEATGGAETQYF	TGTGCCAGCAGTGAAGCGACAGGGGGCGCGGAGACCCAGTACTTC
TRBD2	TRBV6-5	-	TRBJ2-1	CASSYFNSGENEQFF	TGTGCCAGCAGTTACTTTAATAGCGGGGAAAATGAGCAGTTCTTC
-	TRBV7-7	-	TRBJ1-3	CASSVDSRSGNTIYF	TGTGCCAGCAGCGTAGACAGCCGCTCTGGAAACACCATATATTTT